The 18 T cell receptor beta chains in this list originate from one sample, sequenced in a study of T cells in Graves' hyperthyroidism and ophthalmopathy. Researchers took RNA transcripts and amplified the TCR beta CDR3 regions from them. When the TCR CDR3 underwent first-round RT-PCR, the HTBI primer set was used. MiXCR was run by TCRdb on the multiplex PCR reads, yielding one entry per CDR3 protein. The sample contains fewer than 350,000 distinct CDR3 sequences, 18% of which appear only once. The specimen was blood. The source is a woman aged 45 to 65 with Graves' hyperthyroidism.

Many counts were recorded for this clonotype. The chain couples TRBV30 to TRBJ2-7; weak D call: TRBD1 (6 bases). The length of the CDR3 is 12 residues. V was pared by 2 bases and J by 3 bases, with 8 bases between. Germline V CDR1 and CDR2: GTSNPN, SVGIG (reference sequence). This CDR3 is CAWSIQGYEQYF. CDR3 DNA: TGTGCCTGGAGTATACAGGGCTACGAGCAGTACTTC.

The V call is TRBV6-1, the J call TRBJ1-5; weak D call: TRBD1 (6 bases). Trimming removed 5 bases at V and 5 bases at J, with 16 bases between. The CDR3 is 15 amino acids. Germline values: CDR1 MNHNS, CDR2 SASEGT. CDR3: CASSLNRVGDQPQHF. DNA of the CDR3: TGTGCCAGCAGTTTGAACAGGGTCGGCGATCAGCCCCAGCATTTT.

This clonotype occurred a few times. This chain links TRBV6-1 with TRBJ2-5; 9 bases map to TRBD1. Germline lookup yields CDR1 MNHNS and CDR2 SASEGT. The CDR3 runs 14 residues. V lost 5 bases to trimming and J lost 3 bases; unmatched junction nucleotides: 4. In DNA form, the CDR3 reads TGTGCCAGCAGTCAACGGGACAGGGAAGAGACCCAGTACTTC. It codes for CASSQRDREETQYF.

CDR3 DNA: TGCAGTGCAACCGTCAGGGGGAACACCGGGGAGCTGTTTTTT. Translated, it gives CSATVRGNTGELFF. V is TRBV20-1 and J is TRBJ2-2; perhaps TRBD1 as D (6 bases). Germline V gene sequence: CDR1 DFQATT, CDR2 SNEGSKA (reference sequence). Trimming pared 6 bases from V and 1 base from J, leaving 12 bases between. CDR3 length equals 14 residues.

This clonotype was found a few times. The CDR3 protein is CASTFEGSNTGELFF. The CDR3 region has the DNA TGTGCCAGCACCTTTGAGGGATCCAACACCGGGGAGCTGTTTTTT. The J gene is TRBJ2-2, the V gene TRBV5-5; tentative D call: TRBD2 (5 bases). The CDR3 sequence is 15 residues long. Germline CDR1 and CDR2: SGHKS and YYEKEE (reference sequence). Trimming pared 6 bases from V and 2 bases from J, leaving 14 bases between.

This clonotype was found many times. V usage is TRBV7-8 and J usage is TRBJ2-1; TRBD2 matches at 10 bases. J gave up 6 bases and V 5 bases, and 10 bases lay outside the gene matches. The germline gives CDR1 SGHVS, CDR2 FQNEAQ. The CDR3 loop spans 16 amino acids. The CDR3 is CASSRGASGGGNEQFF. As DNA, the CDR3 is TGTGCCAGCAGCAGGGGGGCCAGCGGGGGGGGCAATGAGCAGTTCTTC.

This clonotype was picked up many times. This chain uses TRBV11-2 with TRBJ1-1; the D is unclear. CDR3 length: 16 residues. Germline V lookup: CDR1 SGHAT, CDR2 FQNNGV. V was clipped by 1 base and J by 1 base, with 13 bases between them. CDR3 protein: CASSLGSNLGNTEAFF. The CDR3 DNA sequence: TGTGCCAGCAGCTTAGGGTCGAATTTGGGGAACACTGAAGCTTTCTTT.

This clonotype was counted at least ten times. The V and J genes are TRBV7-3 and TRBJ2-3; 8 bases are shared with TRBD2. In germline, CDR1 is SGHTA, CDR2 FQGTGA. V lost 8 bases, J lost 5 bases, and 9 bases stayed unmatched. This CDR3 has 14 amino acids. The CDR3 sequence: CASSMGLAGDTQYF. CDR3 in DNA: TGTGCCAGCTCAATGGGGCTAGCGGGAGATACGCAGTATTTT.

This clonotype has only a few counts. The V call is TRBV3-1, the J call TRBJ1-1; no reliable D call. The CDR3 runs 17 residues. The germline V and J ends were trimmed by 4 bases and 0 bases, with 18 bases remaining between them. Germline values: CDR1 LGHDT, CDR2 YNNKEL (reference sequence). As DNA, the CDR3 is TGTGCCAGCAGCCCCCGGGAGGGCGCCCTCATGAACACTGAAGCTTTCTTT. Translated: CASSPREGALMNTEAFF.

This clonotype was counted at least ten times. The chain combines TRBV6-1 with TRBJ2-7, with 7 bases identical to TRBD1. Trimming took 6 bases from V and 0 from J; bases not matched to a gene: 8. The CDR3 is 15 residues long. The V gene's germline CDR1 is MNHNS and CDR2 SASEGT. The CDR3 sequence: CASRVTGASSYEQYV. The CDR3 DNA follows: TGTGCCAGCAGAGTTACAGGGGCAAGCTCCTACGAGCAGTACGTC.

The rearrangement uses TRBV4-1 and TRBJ2-5; TRBD2 is a possible D gene (5 bases). From germline, CDR1 is MGHRA and CDR2 YSYEKL. CDR3 length: 15 residues. V lost 3 bases and J lost 0, with 11 bases in between. The CDR3 sequence: CASSHLGVDQETQYF. The CDR3 region has the DNA TGCGCCAGCAGCCACCTCGGGGTAGACCAAGAGACCCAGTACTTC.

In the case of this clonotype: A read error is possible here, since a much larger clone lies one base away. The chain combines TRBV2 with TRBJ2-7; D is ambiguous. In germline, CDR1 is SNHLY, CDR2 FYNNEI. The germline V and J ends were trimmed by 3 bases and 3 bases, with 15 bases remaining between them. The CDR3 consists of 15 residues. The CDR3 bases are TGTGCCAGCAGTGACCCGGTACCAACATACTACGAGCAGTACTTC. Translated: CASSDPVPTYYEQYF.

This clonotype was counted ten times or more. The chain couples TRBV2 to TRBJ1-1; D remains ambiguous. This CDR3 contains 14 residues. V lost 4 bases and J 3 bases, leaving 12 bases between the germline ends. Germline CDR1 is SNHLY and CDR2 is FYNNEI. The CDR3 nucleotides read TGTGCCAGCAGTGGGTTCCGGAGCGACACTGAAGCTTTCTTT. Residues: CASSGFRSDTEAFF.

This clonotype was picked up a small number of times. The CDR3 region is CSALSGRASGELFF. The CDR3 region has the DNA TGCAGTGCTCTTAGCGGGAGGGCCTCTGGGGAGCTGTTTTTT. The chain joins TRBV20-1 to TRBJ2-2; 11 bases map to TRBD2. V lost 5 bases to trimming and J lost 8 bases; unmatched junction nucleotides: 7. Germline V gene lookup returns CDR1 DFQATT and CDR2 SNEGSKA (reference sequence). CDR3 length: 14 amino acids.

This clonotype showed up just a few times. V usage is TRBV20-1 and J usage is TRBJ2-7; TRBD2 matches 9 bases. In germline, CDR1 is DFQATT, CDR2 SNEGSKA (reference sequence). V lost 3 bases and J lost 3; bases outside the gene matches: 3. The CDR3 length is 13 residues. This CDR3 is CSARTSGYYEQYF. CDR3 in DNA: TGCAGTGCTAGGACTAGCGGATACTACGAGCAGTACTTC.

V and J are TRBV12-3 or TRBV12-4 and TRBJ2-5; 10 positions agree with TRBD2. This CDR3 is 15 amino acids long. Trimming removed 5 bases from V and 5 bases from J; junction bases left unmatched: 8. The CDR3 coding sequence is TGTGCCAGCAGTGGAGCGGGGGGGCAGTGGGAGACCCAGTACTTC. Amino acids: CASSGAGGQWETQYF.

This clonotype has only a few counts. The chain couples TRBV6-1 to TRBJ2-3; 10 bases are shared with TRBD1. Trimming took 9 bases from V and 2 from J; bases not matched to a gene: 5. This CDR3 region has 14 residues. CDR1 is MNHNS and CDR2 is SASEGT in the germline V gene. In DNA, the CDR3 is TGTGCCAGTACCGGGACAGGGGACACAGATACGCAGTATTTT. This translates into CASTGTGDTDTQYF.

The rearrangement uses TRBV7-6 and TRBJ2-1; TRBD2 is a possible D gene (6 bases). V was cut by 1 base and J by 12 bases, with 25 bases left in between. The CDR3 is 17 residues long. From germline, CDR1 is SGHVS and CDR2 FNYEAQ. CDR3 DNA sequence: TGTGCCAGCAGCTTAGGTTTGGGACTCGGGCCACAATTTGTGCAGTTCTTC. It yields the protein CASSLGLGLGPQFVQFF.